The rows below give T cell receptor beta chains drawn from one sample of a study of T-cell reconstitution after alpha-beta-depleted transplantation in children. MiXCR, run by TCRdb on the PCR reads, gives a single entry per CDR3 protein. This repertoire shows around 800,000 distinct CDR3 sequences, about 15% found once; its top ten account for 5%. The sample here was PBMCs, mostly from graft donor cells, taken 360 days after TCRalphabeta/CD19-depleted stem cell transplant. These receptors originate from a male patient aged 5 to 17 who had a stem cell transplant for acute lymphoblastic leukemia, so the T cells may come from the graft donor. Both conserved end residues are part of each CDR3. Fields, in order: CDR3 protein, CDR3 DNA, D gene, V gene, clone size, CDR3 length, J gene. A D gene is named only where the DNA matches it firmly. Rows give clone size only sometimes, using once, few, many, or a class for an expanded clone.

CDR3 protein: CAISVGRACEQYF
CDR3 DNA: TGTGCCATCAGTGTCGGGAGAGCCTGCGAGCAGTACTTC
D gene: NA
V gene: TRBV10-3
clone size: once
CDR3 length: 13
J gene: TRBJ2-7

CDR3 protein: CASRPGRMNTEAFF
CDR3 DNA: TGTGCCAGCAGGCCGGGACGGATGAACACTGAAGCTTTCTTT
D gene: NA
V gene: TRBV6-5
clone size: many
CDR3 length: 14
J gene: TRBJ1-1

CDR3 protein: CSASSPGLLRGNEQFF
CDR3 DNA: TGCAGTGCTTCCTCACCGGGACTTCTTCGCGGCAATGAGCAGTTCTTC
D gene: NA
V gene: TRBV20-1
clone size: many
CDR3 length: 16
J gene: TRBJ2-1

CDR3 protein: CSVEGKGSLQETQYF
CDR3 DNA: TGCAGCGTTGAAGGAAAAGGGTCTCTCCAAGAGACCCAGTACTTC
D gene: NA
V gene: TRBV29-1
clone size: many
CDR3 length: 15
J gene: TRBJ2-5

CDR3 protein: CAFCRPTEQFF
CDR3 DNA: TGTGCCTTCTGCCGTCCGACAGAGCAGTTCTTC
D gene: NA
V gene: TRBV6-4
clone size: NA
CDR3 length: 11
J gene: TRBJ2-1

CDR3 protein: CASSLDRLAGQETQYF
CDR3 DNA: TGTGCCAGCAGCTTGGACCGACTAGCGGGGCAAGAGACCCAGTACTTC
D gene: TRBD2
V gene: TRBV5-6
clone size: NA
CDR3 length: 16
J gene: TRBJ2-5

CDR3 protein: CASSRIPGGPGNSPLHF
CDR3 DNA: TGTGCCAGCAGCCGAATTCCAGGGGGTCCCGGAAATTCACCCCTCCACTTT
D gene: TRBD1
V gene: TRBV5-6
clone size: NA
CDR3 length: 17
J gene: TRBJ1-6

CDR3 protein: CASSLVGPHEQYF
CDR3 DNA: TGTGCCAGCAGCTTAGTGGGGCCCCACGAGCAGTACTTC
D gene: NA
V gene: TRBV7-9
clone size: few
CDR3 length: 13
J gene: TRBJ2-7

CDR3 protein: CASSLRLYGYTF
CDR3 DNA: TGTGCCAGCAGTTTGCGCCTCTATGGCTACACCTTC
D gene: NA
V gene: TRBV12-3/TRBV12-4
clone size: many
CDR3 length: 12
J gene: TRBJ1-2

CDR3 protein: CSVPRAGGRISDHSEQFF
CDR3 DNA: TGCAGCGTGCCCCGAGCGGGAGGGAGAATCAGCGATCACAGTGAGCAGTTCTTC
D gene: TRBD2
V gene: TRBV29-1
clone size: few
CDR3 length: 18
J gene: TRBJ2-1

CDR3 protein: CSVEGGSGTSGSTQYF
CDR3 DNA: TGCAGCGTTGAAGGGGGTTCCGGGACTAGCGGGAGTACGCAGTATTTT
D gene: TRBD2
V gene: TRBV29-1
clone size: few
CDR3 length: 16
J gene: TRBJ2-3

CDR3 protein: CASSLSGAGELFF
CDR3 DNA: TGTGCCAGCAGCCTTAGTGGGGCCGGGGAGCTGTTTTTT
D gene: NA
V gene: TRBV3-1
clone size: many
CDR3 length: 13
J gene: TRBJ2-2

CDR3 protein: CASRRLAGGETQYF
CDR3 DNA: TGCGCCAGCAGGAGACTAGCGGGAGGAGAGACCCAGTACTTC
D gene: TRBD2
V gene: TRBV5-1
clone size: few
CDR3 length: 14
J gene: TRBJ2-5

CDR3 protein: CASRPGTGLNEQFF
CDR3 DNA: TGCGCCAGCAGACCCGGGACAGGGTTGAATGAGCAGTTCTTC
D gene: TRBD1
V gene: TRBV5-1
clone size: many
CDR3 length: 14
J gene: TRBJ2-1

CDR3 protein: CASSVQGAWETQYF
CDR3 DNA: TGTGCCAGCAGTGTACAGGGGGCTTGGGAGACCCAGTACTTC
D gene: TRBD1
V gene: TRBV2
clone size: NA
CDR3 length: 14
J gene: TRBJ2-5